The next 9 T cell receptor beta chains were all read from a single sample in a study of blood T cells in healthy people across ages. A J-beta primer mix and a sample-barcoded 5' primer were used in a second PCR of roughly 6 to 11 cycles. Each CDR3 protein gets one entry after TCRdb re-called the 5' RACE reads with MiXCR. Of 1 million or so distinct CDR3 sequences listed, approximately 26% are singletons. These data were likewise used in another study, on T cells of mothers and their children.

Sequenced input: blood. These receptors were obtained from a girl aged 2-10 years in good health.

This clonotype has only a few counts. V and J are TRBV5-5 and TRBJ1-1; D possibly corresponds to TRBD1 (5 bases). Germline values: CDR1 SGHKS, CDR2 YYEKEE (reference sequence). CDR3 length: 13 residues. Trimming cost V 3 bases and J 3 bases, with 9 bases left between them. CDR3 region: CASSSQADTEAFF. The CDR3 bases are TGTGCCAGCAGCTCACAGGCGGACACTGAAGCTTTCTTT.

The CDR3 reads CASSIGASIADNEQFF. The DNA of the CDR3 is TGTGCCAGTAGTATAGGGGCCAGTATCGCAGACAATGAGCAGTTCTTC. The chain couples TRBV19 to TRBJ2-1; D call uncertain. V lost 1 base, J lost 5 bases, and 15 bases lay in between. The CDR3 totals 16 residues. CDR1 and CDR2 (germline): LNHDA, SQIVND (reference sequence).

The rearrangement uses TRBV10-3 and TRBJ1-2, with 7 bases lining up with TRBD1. The CDR3 covers 14 residues. Unmatched junction bases numbered 11, after V lost 6 bases and J lost 7 bases. The germline V gene has CDR1 ENHRY and CDR2 SYGVKD. The CDR3 coding sequence is TGTGCCATCAGGGGGACAGTAACAGTCGGTGGCTACACCTTC. Protein sequence: CAIRGTVTVGGYTF.

CDR3 sequence: CASSPQGGQNEQYF. CDR3 sequence (DNA): TGTGCCAGCAGCCCTCAAGGGGGGCAGAACGAGCAGTACTTC. V usage is TRBV11-3 and J usage is TRBJ2-7; the D gene could be TRBD1 or TRBD2 (6 bases each). Trimming removed 5 bases at V and 5 bases at J, with 16 bases between. The germline V gene encodes CDR1 SGHNT and CDR2 YENEEA. CDR3 length: 14 amino acids.

This clonotype turned up a few times. The chain links TRBV20-1 to TRBJ2-4, with TRBD2 matching over 7 bases. V was pared by 2 bases and J by 5 bases, with 9 bases of the junction left unmatched. The CDR3 contains 15 residues. Per germline, CDR1 DFQATT and CDR2 SNEGSKA (reference sequence). The CDR3 nucleotides are TGCAGTGCTAGACCCCCGGGGAGGGGCCAAAACATTCAGTACTTC. This gives the protein CSARPPGRGQNIQYF.

The V and J genes are TRBV28 and TRBJ1-1; the D is unclear. Germline CDR1 reads MDHEN; CDR2 reads SYDVKM. Deletions cut 2 bases from V and 3 bases from J, with 10 bases between. CDR3 length: 14 amino acids. The CDR3 DNA reads TGTGCCAGCAGTTTAGCGGGGTACGACACTGAAGCTTTCTTT. This encodes CASSLAGYDTEAFF.

This clonotype was recorded a few times. V usage is TRBV6-1 and J usage is TRBJ2-7; 8 bases fit TRBD1. CDR3 length equals 16 residues. The germline V gene encodes CDR1 MNHNS and CDR2 SASEGT. V gave up 2 bases and J gave up 6 bases; unmatched junction bases: 12. The CDR3 DNA sequence: TGTGCCAGCAGTGAAATACCACCGGACAGGGTGGGCGAGCAGTACTTC. It yields the protein CASSEIPPDRVGEQYF.

The genes are TRBV20-1 and TRBJ1-4, with 10 bases lining up with TRBD1. V lost 7 bases, J lost 8 bases, and 13 bases stayed unmatched. Germline V lookup: CDR1 DFQATT, CDR2 SNEGSKA (reference sequence). The CDR3 covers 15 residues. CDR3 nucleotide sequence: TGCAGTGACGACAGGGGGCGAGTCGAGGGGGAAAAACTGTTTTTT. Protein product: CSDDRGRVEGEKLFF.

The V and J genes are TRBV27 and TRBJ1-1, with 7 positions matching TRBD1. In germline, CDR1 is MNHEY, CDR2 SMNVEV (reference sequence). V lost 4 bases, J lost 5 bases, and 7 bases stayed unmatched. This CDR3 is built from 14 residues. The CDR3 is CASSWSGRGTEAFF. The CDR3, as DNA: TGTGCCAGCAGTTGGAGCGGCAGGGGGACTGAAGCTTTCTTT.